The next 18 T cell receptor beta chains were all read from a single sample in a study of blood T cell repertoires in COVID-19. TCRdb keeps only in-frame clones here, not all; method: immunoSEQ multiplex PCR. This sample carries 130,000 to 150,000 clones, 80% to 90% of them seen once, and the ten largest clones take about an eighth. Sequences were obtained from peripheral blood. Every receptor here comes from a man aged 18 to 29 with COVID-19, enrolled during active disease.

The chain uses TRBV4-2 and TRBJ1-1, with D possibly TRBD1 on 5 matching bases. Germline V gene lookup returns CDR1 LGHNA and CDR2 YNFKEQ. The CDR3 covers 15 residues. V was shortened by 2 bases and J by 4 bases, with 14 bases between the two germline ends. Written as DNA, the CDR3 is TGTGCCAGCAGCCAATCTGGGGCCAGGGCCACTGAAGCTTTCTTT. This encodes CASSQSGARATEAFF.

In the case of this clone: The sample has other DNA sequences that encode this CDR3 too. The V gene is TRBV19, the J gene TRBJ2-1; the match to TRBD2 covers 13 bases. Germline V lookup: CDR1 LNHDA, CDR2 SQIVND (reference sequence). CDR3 length equals 15 residues. Trimming took 3 bases from V and 7 from J; bases not matched to a gene: 3. CDR3 in amino acids: CASSIGLAGANEQFF. CDR3 nucleotides: TGTGCCAGTAGTATTGGACTAGCGGGAGCAAATGAGCAGTTCTTC.

CDR3 sequence reads: CASSVRGNGRANEQFF. The CDR3 DNA reads TGTGCCAGCAGCGTCCGAGGGAACGGGAGGGCCAATGAGCAGTTCTTC. V is TRBV9 and J is TRBJ2-1; 8 bases agree with TRBD2. This CDR3 spans 16 amino acids. V shed 2 bases, J shed 6 bases, and the junction held 10 bases outside the gene matches. Germline V gives CDR1 SGDLS, CDR2 YYNGEE.

The genes are TRBV7-9 and TRBJ1-3; D is perhaps TRBD1 (5 bases). Germline loops: CDR1 SEHNR, CDR2 FQNEAQ (reference sequence). V lost 1 base, J lost 3 bases, and 22 bases lay in between. This CDR3 is built from 19 residues. The CDR3 spells CASSLDQGPSLRLGNTIYF. CDR3 DNA sequence: TGTGCCAGCAGCTTAGACCAGGGCCCGTCCCTCAGACTTGGAAACACCATATATTTT.

The J gene is TRBJ2-3, the V gene TRBV19; no definite D call. V lost 3 bases and J lost 0, with 7 bases in between. The CDR3 spans 14 residues. The germline gives CDR1 LNHDA, CDR2 SQIVND (reference sequence). The DNA for the CDR3 is TGTGCCAGTAGTATTCAGGTTAGCACAGATACGCAGTATTTT. Its translation: CASSIQVSTDTQYF.

This chain connects TRBV7-2 to TRBJ2-2, with a possible D match to TRBD1 (6 bases). Germline V gene lookup returns CDR1 SGHTA and CDR2 FQGNSA. CDR3 length: 14 amino acids. The V gene lost 5 bases and the J gene lost 5 bases, with 12 bases spanning the gap. CDR3 protein: CASSPRQATGELFF. The CDR3 DNA is TGTGCCAGCAGCCCGCGACAGGCTACCGGGGAGCTGTTTTTT.

The V and J genes are TRBV7-2 and TRBJ2-7, with TRBD2 matching 10 bases. Trimming took 1 base from V and 6 from J; bases not matched to a gene: 6. The CDR3 covers 15 residues. The germline gives CDR1 SGHTA, CDR2 FQGNSA. In nucleotides, the CDR3 is TGTGCCAGCAGCTTAGATGGGCTAGCGGGAGTCGAGCAGTACTTC. Amino acid sequence: CASSLDGLAGVEQYF.

V is TRBV27 and J is TRBJ2-7; 13 bases fit TRBD2. After removal of 3 bases from V and 3 bases from J, the junction contained 8 bases not matched to a gene. Germline values: CDR1 MNHEY, CDR2 SMNVEV (reference sequence). CDR3 length: 17 amino acids. The CDR3 sequence is CASSLLRGTSGVYEQYF. CDR3 nucleotides: TGTGCCAGCAGTTTGCTCCGAGGGACTAGCGGGGTCTACGAGCAGTACTTC.

This clone occurred once. V usage is TRBV19 and J usage is TRBJ2-2, with TRBD2 identical over 7 bases. The length of the CDR3 is 15 residues. V shed 1 base and J 1 base; nucleotides not matched to a gene: 0. Germline-derived CDR1 and CDR2 are LNHDA and SQIVND (reference sequence). The CDR3 sequence is CASSIAGGNTGELFF. The DNA of the CDR3 is TGTGCCAGTAGTATAGCGGGAGGGAACACCGGGGAGCTGTTTTTT.

This clone was observed a handful of times. The chain is built from TRBV5-1 and TRBJ1-5; TRBD1 matches at 7 bases. This CDR3 comprises 15 residues. The V gene's germline CDR1 is SGHRS and CDR2 YFSETQ. V shed 1 base and J 4 bases; nucleotides not matched to a gene: 5. The CDR3 protein is CASSLNGQVNQPQHF. DNA for the CDR3: TGCGCCAGCAGCTTGAATGGACAGGTGAATCAGCCCCAGCATTTT.

The chain recombines TRBV24-1 with TRBJ1-1; perhaps TRBD1 as D (5 bases). Looked up from germline, CDR1 is KGHDR and CDR2 is SFDVKD. The CDR3 is 17 residues long. The germline V and J ends were trimmed by 3 bases and 0 bases, with 16 bases remaining between them. The DNA of the CDR3 is TGTGCCACCAGTGATCCCGACAGACCTCTAATGAACACTGAAGCTTTCTTT. It yields the protein CATSDPDRPLMNTEAFF.

The CDR3 DNA sequence: TGTGCCAGCAGCTTGGGGGGGGCGCTTACAGGCTATGGCTACACCTTC. This sequence encodes CASSLGGALTGYGYTF. The rearrangement joins TRBV7-2 to TRBJ1-2, with D tentatively TRBD1 (6 bases). Germline assignment: CDR1 SGHTA and CDR2 FQGNSA. CDR3 length: 16 residues. The V end was cut by 3 bases, the J end by 4 bases, with 18 bases between. Drawing the rest from reference TRBV7-2 and TRBJ1-2, the complete variable domain is GAGVSQSPSNKVTEKGKDVELRCDPISGHTALYWYRQSLGQGLEFLIYFQGNSAPDKSGLPSDRFSAERTGGSVSTLTIQRTQQEDSAVYLCASSLGGALTGYGYTFGSGTRLTVV.

This sequence joins TRBV4-3 and TRBJ2-7; TRBD2 agrees at 7 bases. V lost 4 bases and J lost 3; bases outside the gene matches: 3. CDR1 and CDR2 from the germline V gene are LGHNA and YSLEER. This CDR3 spans 13 amino acids. For the CDR3, the DNA is TGCGCCAGCAGCCCCGGACTAGGCTACGAGCAGTACTTC. The encoded protein is CASSPGLGYEQYF.

The chain has TRBV9 and TRBJ2-3; D possibly corresponds to TRBD1 (6 bases). The CDR3 length is 13 residues. Per the germline V gene, CDR1 is SGDLS and CDR2 is YYNGEE. V was trimmed by 3 bases and J by 3 bases, leaving 8 bases between them. The chain's CDR3 is CASSGQVTDTQYF. The CDR3 nucleotides are TGTGCCAGCAGCGGACAGGTTACAGATACGCAGTATTTT.

The rearrangement uses TRBV21-1 and TRBJ2-7; the DNA was not compared with TRBD2, the D call given in the table. TRBV21-1 is recorded as a pseudogene. The CDR3 length is 15 residues. The CDR3 protein is CASSNEREVTYEQYF. The CDR3 DNA reads TGTGCCAGCAGCAACGAGCGGGAGGTGACCTACGAGCAGTACTTC.

The V gene is TRBV27, the J gene TRBJ2-1; TRBD2 matches 12 bases. CDR3 size: 15 residues. Germline CDR1 MNHEY, CDR2 SMNVEV (reference sequence). V dropped 6 bases and J dropped 5; count of bases not matched to a gene: 5. CDR3 region: CASSILAGGHNEQFF. CDR3 bases: TGTGCCAGCAGCATACTAGCGGGAGGCCACAATGAGCAGTTCTTC.

The sample holds one count of this clone. The rearrangement uses TRBV30 and TRBJ2-7; 8 nucleotides line up with TRBD1. The CDR3 extends over 13 amino acids. V shed 6 bases and J 4 bases; nucleotides not matched to a gene: 8. Germline loops: CDR1 GTSNPN, CDR2 SVGIG (reference sequence). CDR3 sequence: CACLQGTGYEQYF. As DNA, the CDR3 is TGTGCCTGCCTCCAAGGGACAGGTTACGAGCAGTACTTC.

The rearrangement joins TRBV7-9 to TRBJ2-2; 9 bases line up with TRBD2. V shed 1 base, J shed 7 bases, and the junction held 13 bases outside the gene matches. Germline CDR1 is SEHNR and CDR2 is FQNEAQ (reference sequence). The CDR3 loop spans 18 amino acids. CDR3 in amino acids: CASSLVLVTSGFVGELFF. Written as DNA, the CDR3 is TGTGCCAGCAGCTTAGTCTTGGTGACTAGCGGTTTCGTCGGGGAGCTGTTTTTT. Full variable domain (remainder filled in from reference TRBV7-9 and TRBJ2-2): DTGVSQNPRHKITKRGQNVTFRCDPISEHNRLYWYRQTLGQGPEFLTYFQNEAQLEKSRLLSDRFSAERPKGSFSTLEIQRTEQGDSAMYLCASSLVLVTSGFVGELFFGEGSRLTVL.